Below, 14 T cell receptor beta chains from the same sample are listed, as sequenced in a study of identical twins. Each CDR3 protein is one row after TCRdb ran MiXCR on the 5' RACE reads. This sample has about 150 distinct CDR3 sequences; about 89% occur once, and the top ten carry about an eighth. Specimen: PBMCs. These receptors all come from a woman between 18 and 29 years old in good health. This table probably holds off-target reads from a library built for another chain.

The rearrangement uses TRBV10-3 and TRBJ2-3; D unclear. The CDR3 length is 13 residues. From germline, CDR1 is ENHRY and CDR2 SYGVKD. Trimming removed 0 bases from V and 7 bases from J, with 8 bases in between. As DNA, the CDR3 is TGTGCCATCAGTGAGTCGATTGGTTATACGCAGTATTTT. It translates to CAISESIGYTQYF.

The CDR3 DNA follows: TGTGCCAGCAGCTTAGGCGTGCGAAGGGGCTACACCTTC. This sequence encodes CASSLGVRRGYTF. V usage is TRBV7-2 and J usage is TRBJ1-2, with D hard to call. Germline values: CDR1 SGHTA, CDR2 FQGNSA. Trimming stripped 1 base from V and 8 bases from J, with 11 bases between. The CDR3 runs 13 residues.

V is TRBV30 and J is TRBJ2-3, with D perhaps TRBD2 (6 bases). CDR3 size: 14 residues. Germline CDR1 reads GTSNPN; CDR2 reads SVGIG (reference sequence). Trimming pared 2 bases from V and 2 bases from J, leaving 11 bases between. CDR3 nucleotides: TGTGCCTGGAGTCAGGGACTCCTCACAGATACGCAGTATTTT. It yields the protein CAWSQGLLTDTQYF.

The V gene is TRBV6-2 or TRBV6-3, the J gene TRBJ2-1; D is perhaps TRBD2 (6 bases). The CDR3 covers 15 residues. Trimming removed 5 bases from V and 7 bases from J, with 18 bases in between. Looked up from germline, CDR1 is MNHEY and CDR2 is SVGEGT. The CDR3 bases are TGTGCCAGCAGTCTAGTAGGTAGTCGGGGGAATGAGCAGTTCTTC. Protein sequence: CASSLVGSRGNEQFF.

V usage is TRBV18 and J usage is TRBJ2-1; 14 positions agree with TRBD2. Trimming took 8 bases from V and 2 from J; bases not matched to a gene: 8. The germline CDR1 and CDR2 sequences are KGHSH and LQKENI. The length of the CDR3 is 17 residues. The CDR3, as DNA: TGTGCCAGCGCCGGGACTAGCGGGGGTGTAACCTACAATGAGCAGTTCTTC. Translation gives CASAGTSGGVTYNEQFF.

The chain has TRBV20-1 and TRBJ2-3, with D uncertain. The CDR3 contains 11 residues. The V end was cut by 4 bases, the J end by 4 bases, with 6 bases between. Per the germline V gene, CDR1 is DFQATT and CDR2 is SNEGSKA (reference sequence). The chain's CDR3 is CSATAPDTQYF. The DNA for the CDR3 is TGCAGTGCTACGGCCCCAGATACGCAGTATTTT.

This CDR3 reads CASSRSWAETQYF. CDR3 nucleotide sequence: TGTGCCAGCAGTAGAAGCTGGGCCGAGACCCAGTACTTC. This chain links TRBV27 with TRBJ2-5; D is ambiguous. This CDR3 has 13 residues. V was clipped by 5 bases and J by 5 bases, with 12 bases between them. Germline V CDR1 and CDR2: MNHEY, SMNVEV (reference sequence).

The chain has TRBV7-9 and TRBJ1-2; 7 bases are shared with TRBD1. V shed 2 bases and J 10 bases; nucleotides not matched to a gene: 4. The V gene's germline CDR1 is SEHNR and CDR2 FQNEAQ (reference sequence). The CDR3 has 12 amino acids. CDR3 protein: CASSLPGTDYTF. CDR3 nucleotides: TGTGCCAGCAGCTTACCCGGGACAGACTACACCTTC.

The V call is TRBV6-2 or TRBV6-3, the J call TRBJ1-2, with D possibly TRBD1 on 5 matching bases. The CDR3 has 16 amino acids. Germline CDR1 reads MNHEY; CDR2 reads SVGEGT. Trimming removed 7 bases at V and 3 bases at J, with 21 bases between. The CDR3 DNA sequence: TGTGCCAGCAACTTTGCCGAAAAGACAGCCTACTATGGCTACACCTTC. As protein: CASNFAEKTAYYGYTF.

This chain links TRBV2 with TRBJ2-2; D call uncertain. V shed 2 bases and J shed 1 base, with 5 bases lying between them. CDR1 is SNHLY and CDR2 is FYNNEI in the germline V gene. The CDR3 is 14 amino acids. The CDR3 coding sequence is TGTGCCAGCAGTGAAACCGTGAACACCGGGGAGCTGTTTTTT. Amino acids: CASSETVNTGELFF.

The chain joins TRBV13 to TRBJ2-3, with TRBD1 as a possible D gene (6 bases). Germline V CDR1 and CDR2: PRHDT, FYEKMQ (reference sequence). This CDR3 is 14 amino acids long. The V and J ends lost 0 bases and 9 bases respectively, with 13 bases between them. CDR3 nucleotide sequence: TGTGCCAGCAGCTTAGGCGGTGAGGGGGACACGCAGTATTTT. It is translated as CASSLGGEGDTQYF.

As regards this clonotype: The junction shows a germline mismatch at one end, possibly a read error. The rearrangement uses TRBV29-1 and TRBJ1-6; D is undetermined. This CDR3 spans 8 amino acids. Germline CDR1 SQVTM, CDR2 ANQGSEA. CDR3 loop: CNAGKSTF. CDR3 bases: TGCAATGCAGGCAAATCAACCTTT. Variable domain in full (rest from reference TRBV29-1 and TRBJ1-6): SAVISQKPSRDICQRGTSLTIQCQVDSQVTMMFWYRQQPGQSLTLIATANQGSEATYESGFVIDKFPISRPNLTFSTLTVSNMSPEDSSIYLCNAGKSTFGNGTRLTVT.

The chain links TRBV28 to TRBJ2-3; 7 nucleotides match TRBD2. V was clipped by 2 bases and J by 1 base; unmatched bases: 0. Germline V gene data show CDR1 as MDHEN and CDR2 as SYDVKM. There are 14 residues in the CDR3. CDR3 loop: CASSLTSGTDTQYF. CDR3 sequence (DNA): TGTGCCAGCAGTTTAACTAGCGGCACAGATACGCAGTATTTT. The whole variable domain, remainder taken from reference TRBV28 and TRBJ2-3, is DVKVTQSSRYLVKRTGEKVFLECVQDMDHENMFWYRQDPGLGLRLIYFSYDVKMKEKGDIPEGYSVSREKKERFSLILESASTNQTSMYLCASSLTSGTDTQYFGPGTRLTVL.

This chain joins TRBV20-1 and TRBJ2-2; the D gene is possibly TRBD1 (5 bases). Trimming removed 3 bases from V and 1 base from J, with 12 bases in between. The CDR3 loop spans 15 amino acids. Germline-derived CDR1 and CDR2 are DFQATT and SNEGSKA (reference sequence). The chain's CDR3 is CSARKRGLNTGELFF. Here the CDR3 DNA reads TGCAGTGCTAGGAAAAGGGGCCTGAACACCGGGGAGCTGTTTTTT.